This paragraph reports one TCR beta chain. It lacks a known antigen. The input lacks base qualities; no much larger clone sits a single base away. This record belongs to a study of blood T cells in healthy people across ages (dated by TCRdb to the mid-2010s). For context, the study as a whole: In model experiments, roughly one uniquely barcoded TCR beta cDNA molecule per two T cells was captured by template switching. Two additional independent replicas of 1 million unique cDNA reads from the same blood draw were analyzed for two donors (one aged 18 to 29 and one aged 80 or older). Donors of different ages were randomly distributed across sequencing lanes to avoid experimental bias. Four age groups were formed from the donors: young (average approximately 16 years), middle-aged (around 40), aged (about 68) and long-lived (about 80). The study measured age-related changes in TCR beta repertoire diversity using deep sequencing normalized with unique cDNA molecular identifiers. Study-level results and caveats: Conclusive comparison of naive and antigen-experienced compartments was prevented by the profiling of bulk unsorted PBMCs. Donor CMV infection status was unknown, potentially confounding age-related changes in expanded clonotypes. Estimates of total diversity from one million sequenced T cells were regarded as lower bounds and underestimates. Observed TCR beta diversity per million T cells fell roughly linearly with age, and a significant reduction was already apparent by age roughly 40. The percentage of naive T cells measured by flow cytometry correlated strongly with observed TCR beta diversity. Compared with the aged group, the long-lived group had more naive CD4+ T cells, fewer expanded clones and increased TCR diversity, suggesting age selection.

The germline V gene (reference sequence) supplies CDR1 GTSNPN and CDR2 SVGIG. Compared with germline, V lacks 6 bases and J lacks 3 bases; bases without a gene match: 5. There are 13 amino acids in the CDR3, from cysteine to phenylalanine inclusive. The DNA shown is the 39-base CDR3, in frame from base 1. Libraries were made using 5' RACE. The sequencer was an Illumina HiSeq 2500. A second about 7 to 12 cycle PCR used a sample-barcoded 5' primer and a J-beta primer mix. A unique molecular identifier was introduced onto each TCR beta cDNA molecule by a template-switch 5' adaptor carrying 12 random nucleotides. Each sample yielded at least 2.5 million CDR3-containing paired-end reads. First-strand cDNA was synthesized from all RNA with the Mint cDNA synthesis kit, primed by a TRBC-specific oligonucleotide. All cDNA was treated with uracil-DNA glycosylase and then went through a first 18-cycle PCR with the universal primers M1SS and BC2_uni_R. On the authors' methods: Each sample was normalized by randomly selecting 1 million high-quality reads, each carrying a distinct molecular identifier. Reads with shared molecular identifiers were discarded instead of being binned into consensus sequences. CDR3 identification, clonotype clustering and error correction used MiTCR with a Q25 quality threshold and the strictest error-elimination algorithm. A nonparametric unseen species model with Euler transformation was used to estimate lower-bound total TCR beta diversity. TCRdb's own reprocessing of the public reads used fastp at Q25 and MiXCR and kept productive beta chains. When rows share a CDR3 protein, they turn into one entry using the most common DNA and genes. TCRdb assigned the V and J calls; the authors' analysis was not used. This sample holds about a million distinct CDR3 sequences; roughly half were observed only once. The ten biggest clones cover roughly 23% of the sample.

Systemically healthy Caucasian individuals from Russia, roughly 40 in total and aged about 6 to 90 years, were included as donors. Each donor gave 8 to 10 milliliters of peripheral blood, collected into EDTA-treated Vacutainer tubes. PBMCs were isolated by Ficoll-Paque density-gradient centrifugation, with at least 6.5 million obtained per sample. Total RNA, at least 5 micrograms per sample, was extracted from PBMCs with Trizol reagent. The percentages of naive CD45RAhigh/CD27high T cells were determined by flow cytometry on a PBMC aliquot from every donor. The V and J genes are TRBV30 and TRBJ2-1, and 7 junction bases match TRBD2. Sequenced input: blood. The TCR was taken from a woman aged 60-75 years in good health. The DNA sequence reads TGTGCCTGCCTCGGACTAGACTACAATGAGCAGTTCTTC. Its product reads: CACLGLDYNEQFF.